Shown below are 9 T cell receptor beta chains from a single sample sequenced in a study of OX40 agonist ivuxolimab in advanced cancers. Data came from immunoSEQ multiplex PCR; TCRdb stores just in-frame clones and leaves some out. Seen here are roughly 23,000 clones, under 90% observed once, and the top ten hold approximately 37%. This sample comprised CD4+ or CD8+ T cells sorted from blood, obtained in a trial of the OX40 agonist ivuxolimab. The receptor source for this set is an adult with an advanced solid tumor such as melanoma, head and neck, liver or kidney cancer.

This clone appeared once. The V call is TRBV4-1, the J call TRBJ2-7; 13 bases map to TRBD2. Germline assignment: CDR1 MGHRA and CDR2 YSYEKL. The CDR3 has 18 residues. The V and J ends lost 5 bases and 2 bases, in that order; junction bases with no gene match: 12. CDR3 nucleotides: TGCGCCAGCAGCGCTGGACTAGCGGGGGCCTCATTCACCTACGAGCAGTACTTC. Translation: CASSAGLAGASFTYEQYF.

The V call is TRBV6-1, the J call TRBJ2-1; 9 bases fit TRBD1. V dropped 2 bases and J dropped 3; count of bases not matched to a gene: 2. Germline CDR1 is MNHNS and CDR2 is SASEGT. The CDR3 is 15 residues long. CDR3 region: CASSERGQGYNEQFF. CDR3 nucleotides: TGTGCCAGCAGTGAAAGGGGACAGGGCTACAATGAGCAGTTCTTC.

This chain links TRBV9 with TRBJ1-1; D possibly corresponds to TRBD1 (6 bases). In germline, CDR1 is SGDLS, CDR2 YYNGEE. This CDR3 contains 15 residues. V was pared by 2 bases and J by 0 bases, with 11 bases between. For the CDR3, the DNA is TGTGCCAGCAGCGTTTTTGGGGGCATGAACACTGAAGCTTTCTTT. It yields the protein CASSVFGGMNTEAFF.

The chain carries TRBV7-7 and TRBJ2-3; TRBD1 matches 8 bases. CDR1 is SSHAT, CDR2 FNYEAQ, per germline (reference sequence). This CDR3 comprises 16 residues. Trimming took 5 bases from V and 3 from J; bases not matched to a gene: 10. The CDR3 DNA reads as TGTGCCAGCAGCGACTACAGGGGGGAAGCAACAGATACGCAGTATTTT. Translated: CASSDYRGEATDTQYF.

CDR3 sequence: CASSLEGYEQFF. In DNA form, the CDR3 reads TGTGCCAGTAGCCTAGAGGGATATGAGCAGTTCTTC. V is TRBV19 and J is TRBJ2-1; D may be TRBD2 (5 bases). Germline assignment: CDR1 LNHDA and CDR2 SQIVND (reference sequence). The V gene lost 6 bases and the J gene lost 8 bases, with 11 bases spanning the gap. The CDR3 consists of 12 residues.

This chain joins TRBV11-2 and TRBJ1-6; D may be TRBD1 (6 bases). V shed 1 base and J shed 4 bases, with 14 bases lying between them. There are 17 residues in the CDR3. Per germline, CDR1 SGHAT and CDR2 FQNNGV. The CDR3 sequence: CASSLGWGGSYNSPLHF. For the CDR3, the DNA is TGTGCCAGCAGCTTAGGGTGGGGGGGCAGTTATAATTCACCCCTCCACTTT.

About this clone itself: It may be a read error: a sequence one base away is much more abundant. This sequence joins TRBV6-1 and TRBJ2-5; 9 bases are a match to TRBD2. Germline lookup yields CDR1 MNHNS and CDR2 SASEGT. The CDR3 covers 16 residues. The CDR3 is CASSEAGGGVQEAQYF. The CDR3 DNA is TGTGCCAGCAGTGAAGCCGGCGGGGGGGTACAAGAGGCCCAGTACTTC.

This chain joins TRBV30 and TRBJ2-1, with D perhaps matching TRBD1 (5 bases). The CDR3 length is 17 residues. Germline V gene lookup returns CDR1 GTSNPN and CDR2 SVGIG (reference sequence). The V end lost 6 bases, the J end lost 0 bases, and 21 bases lay between the germline ends. The CDR3 nucleotides read TGTGCCTGCGGTTTGGGCCTGACAGAGAGCTCCTACAATGAGCAGTTCTTC. This encodes CACGLGLTESSYNEQFF.

The table lists this clone with a few counts. The J gene is TRBJ1-4, the V gene TRBV5-6, with D tentatively TRBD1 (5 bases). Trimming took off 4 bases at V and 7 bases at J, with 17 bases between the two ends. The germline V gene has CDR1 SGHDT and CDR2 YYEEEE. The CDR3 totals 15 residues. CDR3 sequence reads: CASSHGGGTSEKLFF. CDR3 bases: TGTGCCAGCAGCCATGGAGGAGGGACCTCTGAAAAACTGTTTTTT.